This T cell receptor (beta chain) comes out of a study of human CD4 T cells and Enterobacteriaceae. Per germline, CDR1 SGHNT and CDR2 YYREEE (reference sequence). V lost 1 base and J 2 bases, leaving 6 bases between the germline ends. There are 13 residues in the CDR3. The memory gate held CD4+ cells that were not CD45RA+CCR7+CD95- naive cells, over 95% pure. With respect to this clone: Its target is not known. The same CDR3 arises from other DNA sequences in this sample as well.

Generated by immunoSEQ multiplex PCR, the TCRdb table keeps only in-frame clones and is missing some. Seen here are 25,000 to 35,000 clones, approximately 82% observed once, and the top ten hold 1.5% to 2%. Findings and limits, study-wide: Ex vivo clonotype reactivity was inferred only by sequence matching.

This sequence was found in a human donor in good health. Sequenced material: memory CD4+ T cells from blood. The gene calls are TRBV5-4 and TRBJ1-1, with a weak D call TRBD1 (5 bases). In DNA form, the CDR3 reads TGTGCCAGCAGCTTGAGGGGAAACACTGAAGCTTTCTTT. Amino acid sequence: CASSLRGNTEAFF.